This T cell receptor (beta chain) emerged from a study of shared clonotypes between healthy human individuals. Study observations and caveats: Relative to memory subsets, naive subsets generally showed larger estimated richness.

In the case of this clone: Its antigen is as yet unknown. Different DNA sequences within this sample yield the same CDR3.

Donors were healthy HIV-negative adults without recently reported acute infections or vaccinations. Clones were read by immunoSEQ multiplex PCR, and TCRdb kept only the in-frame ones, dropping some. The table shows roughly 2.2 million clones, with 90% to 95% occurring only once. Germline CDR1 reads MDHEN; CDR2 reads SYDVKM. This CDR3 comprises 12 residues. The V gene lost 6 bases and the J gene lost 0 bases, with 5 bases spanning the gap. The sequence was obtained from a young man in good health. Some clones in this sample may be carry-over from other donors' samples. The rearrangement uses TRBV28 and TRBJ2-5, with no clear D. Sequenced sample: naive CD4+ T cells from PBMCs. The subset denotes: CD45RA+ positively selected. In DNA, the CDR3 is TGTGCCAGCAGCACCTACCAAGAGACCCAGTACTTC. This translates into CASSTYQETQYF.